These 20 T cell receptor beta chains originate from one sample sequenced in a study of blood T cell repertoires in COVID-19. The data were produced by immunoSEQ multiplex PCR, yet TCRdb's version contains in-frame clones alone and is incomplete. The sample yields a few hundred thousand clones, approximately 86% seen once. Sequencing was carried out using peripheral blood. The receptors were gathered from a woman in her 70s with COVID-19, enrolled during active disease.

Worth noting for this clone: Other DNA sequences within the sample encode an identical CDR3. This chain links TRBV3-1 (or the pseudogene TRBV3-2) with TRBJ2-7, with TRBD1 as a possible D gene (5 bases). With 1 base removed from V and 2 bases from J, the gap between germline ends came to 6 bases. From germline, CDR1 is LGHDT and CDR2 YNNKEL (reference sequence). The CDR3 sequence is 13 residues long. In DNA, the CDR3 is TGTGCCAGCAGCCAAGGACAGACCTACGAGCAGTACTTC. Translating gives CASSQGQTYEQYF.

The chain is built from TRBV11-1 and TRBJ2-7, with D maybe TRBD1 (5 bases). The CDR3 covers 15 residues. Deletions cut 6 bases from V and 0 bases from J, with 15 bases between. Germline V gives CDR1 SGHAT, CDR2 FQDESV (reference sequence). The CDR3 loop reads CASSRAQGASYEQYF. The CDR3 nucleotides read TGTGCCAGCAGTCGGGCCCAAGGGGCCTCCTACGAGCAGTACTTC.

The chain carries TRBV12-3 or TRBV12-4 and TRBJ2-7; D remains unclear. This CDR3 spans 13 amino acids. With 7 bases removed from V and 5 bases from J, the gap between germline ends came to 15 bases. In DNA form, the CDR3 reads TGTGCCAGCAAAGGATGGGCTGGAAACGAGCAGTACTTC. Translation: CASKGWAGNEQYF.

This clone was found once. The V gene is TRBV5-1, the J gene TRBJ2-3; 9 positions agree with TRBD1. CDR3 length: 15 amino acids. The V segment lost 2 bases and the J segment 5 bases; nucleotides outside the gene matches: 6. Germline lookup yields CDR1 SGHRS and CDR2 YFSETQ. CDR3 protein: CASSFTGGELDTQYF. The CDR3 coding sequence is TGCGCCAGCAGCTTTACAGGGGGCGAGTTAGATACGCAGTATTTT.

The chain is built from TRBV19 and TRBJ1-2; TRBD1 matches 7 bases. Germline V gene data show CDR1 as LNHDA and CDR2 as SQIVND (reference sequence). The trim removed 5 bases at V and 8 bases at J, leaving 14 bases unmatched. The CDR3 runs 15 residues. CDR3 nucleotide sequence: TGTGCCAGTAGTCCCCCCGTGACAGGGAAAGAAGGCTACACCTTC. Amino acid sequence: CASSPPVTGKEGYTF.

This chain links TRBV7-2 with TRBJ1-6; D might be TRBD1 (6 bases). V was trimmed by 4 bases and J by 1 base, leaving 11 bases between them. The germline gives CDR1 SGHTA, CDR2 FQGNSA. This CDR3 contains 16 residues. The CDR3 is CASSSPRGSYNSPLHF. CDR3 nucleotides: TGTGCCAGCAGCTCCCCTAGGGGGTCCTATAATTCACCCCTCCACTTT.

The chain combines TRBV9 with TRBJ1-3; a weak D match, TRBD1 (6 bases). Trimming shortened V by 0 bases and J by 3 bases, and 10 bases separated the two germline ends. This CDR3 contains 15 residues. Germline-derived CDR1 and CDR2 are SGDLS and YYNGEE. For the CDR3, the DNA is TGTGCCAGCAGCGTAGAAGGGGGACGTGGAAACACCATATATTTT. Translating gives CASSVEGGRGNTIYF.

V usage is TRBV9 and J usage is TRBJ1-2; D unresolved. Looked up from germline, CDR1 is SGDLS and CDR2 is YYNGEE. The CDR3 is 13 residues long. Trimming stripped 0 bases from V and 5 bases from J, with 8 bases between. The CDR3 region has the DNA TGTGCCAGCAGCGTAGGGCAGATGTATGGCTACACCTTC. As protein: CASSVGQMYGYTF.

This chain's CDR3 is CASTTGTHGHTDTQYF. The CDR3 nucleotides are TGTGCCAGCACTACCGGGACACACGGACACACAGATACGCAGTATTTT. V usage is TRBV7-2 and J usage is TRBJ2-3; perhaps TRBD1 as D (6 bases). Germline V gene sequence: CDR1 SGHTA, CDR2 FQGNSA. CDR3 length: 16 amino acids. Between the trimmed V and J ends, which lost 7 bases and 2 bases, there was a span of 19 bases.

The V and J genes are TRBV4-3 and TRBJ1-1; the match to TRBD1 covers 9 bases. V shed 1 base and J 3 bases; nucleotides not matched to a gene: 3. Germline assignment: CDR1 LGHNA and CDR2 YSLEER. The CDR3 extends over 15 amino acids. CDR3 sequence reads: CASSQVGQGDTEAFF. The CDR3 nucleotides are TGCGCCAGCAGCCAAGTGGGACAGGGCGACACTGAAGCTTTCTTT.

This chain joins TRBV27 and TRBJ2-7; 10 positions agree with TRBD1. This CDR3 comprises 17 residues. Germline V gives CDR1 MNHEY, CDR2 SMNVEV (reference sequence). Trimming removed 5 bases from V and 7 bases from J; junction bases left unmatched: 17. CDR3 protein: CASSPLAPGTGEGEQYF. Written as DNA, the CDR3 is TGTGCCAGCAGTCCCTTGGCCCCCGGGACAGGGGAGGGGGAGCAGTACTTC.

The genes are TRBV5-8 and TRBJ2-7, with D possibly TRBD1 on 5 matching bases. Trimming left V 3 bases short and J 3 bases short, with 10 bases between. CDR3 length equals 13 residues. Germline values: CDR1 SGHTS, CDR2 YDEGEE. The CDR3 DNA sequence: TGTGCCAGCAGCTGGGGCACCCTCTACGAGCAGTACTTC. Amino acids: CASSWGTLYEQYF. Filled out from reference TRBV5-8 and TRBJ2-7, the complete variable domain reads EAGVTQSPTHLIKTRGQQATLRCSPISGHTSVYWYQQALGLGLQFLLWYDEGEERNRGNFPPRFSGRQFPNYSSELNVNALELEDSALYLCASSWGTLYEQYFGPGTRLTVT.

The J gene is TRBJ1-1, the V gene TRBV29-1, with a tentative D call TRBD1 (6 bases). The CDR3 runs to 14 residues. Germline V gives CDR1 SQVTM, CDR2 ANQGSEA. V gave up 0 bases and J gave up 1 base, with 9 bases separating them. In DNA form, the CDR3 reads TGCAGCGTTGAAGATACAGGGTCGAACACTGAAGCTTTCTTT. Protein product: CSVEDTGSNTEAFF.

This clone appeared a few times. V and J are TRBV6-2 or TRBV6-3 and TRBJ2-1; D unclear. From germline, CDR1 is MNHEY and CDR2 SVGEGT. This CDR3 is 13 amino acids long. V lost 2 bases, J lost 7 bases, and 9 bases lay in between. The DNA for the CDR3 is TGTGCCAGCAGTTACCGAACGCGGAATGAGCAGTTCTTC. Translated: CASSYRTRNEQFF.

V is TRBV6-2 or TRBV6-3 and J is TRBJ1-5; the D gene is possibly TRBD1 (5 bases). Deletions cut 2 bases from V and 9 bases from J, with 11 bases between. CDR3 length: 13 amino acids. The germline V gene has CDR1 MNHEY and CDR2 SVGEGT. The CDR3 DNA reads TGTGCCAGCAGTTACGCCCTGGGGGGGCCCCAGCATTTT. Residues: CASSYALGGPQHF.

J is TRBJ1-1 and V is TRBV6-5, with TRBD1 matching over 7 bases. The germline CDR1 and CDR2 sequences are MNHEY and SVGAGI. V dropped 5 bases and J dropped 3; count of bases not matched to a gene: 3. CDR3 length: 13 amino acids. The CDR3 loop reads CASSRTGDTEAFF. CDR3 nucleotides: TGTGCCAGCAGTCGTACAGGGGACACTGAAGCTTTCTTT.

The chain uses TRBV21-1 and TRBJ1-4; whether TRBD1, the table's D call, matches the DNA was not checked. TRBV21-1 is given as a pseudogene. The CDR3 contains 11 residues. DNA of the CDR3: TGTGCCAGCAGCACACAGGTGGGACTGTTTTTT. Protein product: CASSTQVGLFF.

This rearrangement joins TRBV7-2 to TRBJ1-6; 7 positions agree with TRBD1. The J segment lost 6 bases and the V segment lost 5 bases, leaving 7 bases of the junction unmatched. CDR1 is SGHTA, CDR2 FQGNSA, per germline. This CDR3 spans 15 amino acids. CDR3 sequence: CASSTRDSSNSPLHF. The CDR3 nucleotides are TGTGCCAGCAGCACCCGGGACAGCAGTAATTCACCCCTCCACTTT.

This clone was seen once. V and J are TRBV2 and TRBJ1-4; TRBD1 matches 8 bases. Germline values: CDR1 SNHLY, CDR2 FYNNEI. The junction had 7 bases not matched to a gene; V was cut back by 2 bases and J by 8 bases. This CDR3 is 15 amino acids long. Here the CDR3 reads CASSEPQGAWEKLFF. The CDR3 region has the DNA TGTGCCAGCAGTGAACCTCAGGGGGCATGGGAAAAACTGTTTTTT.

The chain has TRBV14 and TRBJ2-3; D is perhaps TRBD2 (7 bases). This CDR3 is built from 18 residues. Germline V CDR1 and CDR2: SGHDN, FVKESK. V was pared by 4 bases and J by 2 bases, with 22 bases between. CDR3 in DNA: TGTGCCAGCAGCCTAAGCCATCGTCGCGGGGGCTTCACAGATACGCAGTATTTT. Its translation: CASSLSHRRGGFTDTQYF.